This T cell receptor beta chain was sequenced for a study of cytomegalovirus exposure and HLA in healthy donors. Study-wide findings and caveats: In a later analysis, V- and J-gene trimming of beta chains associated with a DCLRE1C missense variant, replicated independently.

Per the germline V gene, CDR1 is SQVTM and CDR2 is ANQGSEA. The CDR3 totals 13 residues. V lost 1 base, J lost 6 bases, and 9 bases lay in between. A remark on this clone: Its antigen remains unidentified.

The PCR had 60 Vbeta and 13 Jbeta primers. The protocol was immunoSEQ multiplex PCR, while the TCRdb copy is restricted to in-frame clones and leaves out a portion. The sample carries 200,000 to 250,000 clones, about 70% recorded once. Sequencing was performed on PBMCs. The source of this sequence is a young woman in good health and CMV-seronegative. The genes are TRBV29-1 and TRBJ2-2; no reliable D call. DNA of the CDR3: TGCAGCGTTGAAGGACGGGTCGCCGGGGAGCTGTTTTTT. Translating it yields CSVEGRVAGELFF.